The present entry profiles one T cell receptor beta chain with its context. The sample belongs to a study of blood T cell repertoires in COVID-19. Study summary: The study drew acute and convalescent COVID-19 samples from the United States, Italy and Spain. T cells, B-cell-depleted T cells, or PBMCs supplied cDNA or gDNA.

Original analysis: Scientists estimated how many nucleated cells there were by amplifying reference gene primers. This table comes from immunoSEQ multiplex PCR, and its TCRdb copy is limited to in-frame clones, with some not included. The V and J calls and clone size are taken from that table; D and trimming were inferred from the DNA. The sample holds 10,000 to 15,000 clones, about 89% seen once. This CDR3 has 14 residues. The V and J ends lost 6 bases and 1 base respectively, with 14 bases between them. Germline V CDR1 and CDR2: SQVTM, ANQGSEA. This chain links TRBV29-1 with TRBJ2-3, with TRBD2 as a possible D gene (6 bases). This sequence was found in a woman aged 60 to 75 with active COVID-19. Sequenced: peripheral blood. Here the CDR3 reads CSVLSREGTDTQYF. The CDR3 bases are TGCAGCGTCCTCTCCAGGGAGGGCACAGATACGCAGTATTTT.